The sample holds one count of the clone carrying this TCR beta chain. No patient received treatment before thyroid surgery. The CDR3 has 15 amino acids. CDR1 is SGDLS, CDR2 YYNGEE, per germline. V lost 0 bases to trimming and J lost 4 bases, with 13 bases between them. This entry comes from a study of metastatic and nonmetastatic thyroid tumors. In the original workflow: Between-group CDR3 differences, defined by clinicopathological status, yielded a distant-metastasis classifier for papillary thyroid cancer. TCRdb re-analyzed the PCR reads through MiXCR. TCRdb, not the authors, supplied the V and J calls. This sample carries almost 3,000 clones, 35% to 45% of them seen once, and the ten largest clones take approximately 22%.

This chain uses TRBV9 with TRBJ1-1, with a possible D match to TRBD1 (6 bases). Sequencing was done on a sample of tumor tissue. The clonotype was recovered from a female donor with papillary thyroid cancer or a benign thyroid nodule (not recorded which). Some clones in this sample may be carry-over from other donors' samples. CDR3 sequence: CASSVDGGGGTEAFF. CDR3 sequence (DNA): TGTGCCAGCAGCGTAGACGGGGGAGGGGGCACTGAAGCTTTCTTT.